The rows below give T cell receptor beta chains drawn from one sample of a study of T cell repertoires in cytomegalovirus infection. TCRdb used MiXCR to reprocess the reads, holding one entry per CDR3 protein. The table lists approximately 260,000 distinct CDR3 sequences, less than 25% of them singletons. No antigen is known for these receptors. Sequencing used cultured PBMCs, obtained from culture after CMV antigen stimulation. These receptors all stem from a human donor in good health (CMV status not recorded). Some clones in this sample may be carry-over from other donors' samples. CDR3s include the opening cysteine and the closing phenylalanine or tryptophan. The D gene is left open where the match is weak. Clone size is given for some rows only: seen once, a few or many times, or a class if the clone is expanded.

V gene: TRBV10-2
clone size: .
J gene: TRBJ2-1
D gene: .
CDR3 DNA: TGCGCCAGCAGTATCCGGGACGGTGGATCTCCTACAATGGTCTATGAGCAGTTCTTC
CDR3 protein: CASSIRDGGSPTMVYEQFF

V gene: TRBV5-5
clone size: .
J gene: TRBJ1-5
D gene: .
CDR3 DNA: TGTGCCAGCAGCTTAGGGCCCGGTCAGCCCCAGCATTTT
CDR3 protein: CASSLGPGQPQHF

V gene: TRBV20-1
clone size: few
J gene: TRBJ2-3
D gene: TRBD2
CDR3 DNA: TGCAGTGCTACCCCTAGCGGGAGGGCCGGGGATACGCAGTATTTT
CDR3 protein: CSATPSGRAGDTQYF

V gene: TRBV7-2
clone size: .
J gene: TRBJ1-1
D gene: .
CDR3 DNA: TGTGCCAGCAGCCAATATACACGGAACACTGAAGCTTTCTTT
CDR3 protein: CASSQYTRNTEAFF

V gene: TRBV7-2
clone size: few
J gene: TRBJ1-1
D gene: TRBD1
CDR3 DNA: TGTGCCAGCAGCTCCGGGACAGGGTCGAGTACTGAAGCTTTCTTT
CDR3 protein: CASSSGTGSSTEAFF

V gene: TRBV2
clone size: .
J gene: TRBJ2-5
D gene: TRBD2
CDR3 DNA: TGTGCCAGCAGTGCTAGCGGGACGGAGACCCAGTACTTC
CDR3 protein: CASSASGTETQYF

V gene: TRBV27
clone size: .
J gene: TRBJ1-2
D gene: .
CDR3 DNA: TGTGCCAGCAGTCCTGGACATCAGCTTGGCTACACCTTC
CDR3 protein: CASSPGHQLGYTF

V gene: TRBV6-2/TRBV6-3
clone size: .
J gene: TRBJ2-7
D gene: TRBD2
CDR3 DNA: TGTGCAGCTCGCGCCCAACCTTCTGGCGGGAGGATCCTCTACGAGCAGTACTTC
CDR3 protein: CAARAQPSGGRILYEQYF

V gene: TRBV7-9
clone size: .
J gene: TRBJ2-1
D gene: .
CDR3 DNA: TGTGCCAGCAGCTTAGTCGGGAGCAGTTCGGTTGAGCAGTTCTTC
CDR3 protein: CASSLVGSSSVEQFF

V gene: TRBV7-4
clone size: .
J gene: TRBJ2-3
D gene: TRBD2
CDR3 DNA: TGTGCCAGCAGCTCTCCTACTAGCGGGAGGGATACGCAGTATTTT
CDR3 protein: CASSSPTSGRDTQYF

V gene: TRBV19
clone size: .
J gene: TRBJ2-3
D gene: .
CDR3 DNA: TGTGCCAGTAGTATCGCTGGGCCCGGCACAGATACGCAGTATTTT
CDR3 protein: CASSIAGPGTDTQYF

V gene: TRBV15
clone size: .
J gene: TRBJ1-1
D gene: .
CDR3 DNA: TGTGCCACCAGCAGAGATGGTCGGGGTATGGCTGAAGCTTTCTTT
CDR3 protein: CATSRDGRGMAEAFF

V gene: TRBV4-3
clone size: few
J gene: TRBJ1-2
D gene: .
CDR3 DNA: TGCGCCAGCAGCCAAGCACAGGGTGGATATGGCTACACCTTC
CDR3 protein: CASSQAQGGYGYTF

V gene: TRBV7-2
clone size: .
J gene: TRBJ2-3
D gene: .
CDR3 DNA: TGTGCCAGCAACCTACCTAGCACAGATACGCAGTATTTT
CDR3 protein: CASNLPSTDTQYF

V gene: TRBV6-4
clone size: .
J gene: TRBJ1-5
D gene: .
CDR3 DNA: TGTGCCAGCAGTGAGGACGGCGTCAATCAGCCCCAGCATTTT
CDR3 protein: CASSEDGVNQPQHF

V gene: TRBV7-8
clone size: .
J gene: TRBJ2-3
D gene: .
CDR3 DNA: TGTGCCAGCAGAGTAGGCCGAGGGCGAACAGATACGCAGTATTTT
CDR3 protein: CASRVGRGRTDTQYF

V gene: TRBV7-2
clone size: .
J gene: TRBJ1-1
D gene: .
CDR3 DNA: TGTGCCAGCAGCTTAAATCCGGGAGGGAACACTGAAGCTTTCTTT
CDR3 protein: CASSLNPGGNTEAFF

V gene: TRBV7-8
clone size: many
J gene: TRBJ1-5
D gene: .
CDR3 DNA: TGTGCCAGCAGCTTAACGACGGGACGAAATCAGCCCCAGCATTTT
CDR3 protein: CASSLTTGRNQPQHF

V gene: TRBV20-1
clone size: .
J gene: TRBJ2-3
D gene: .
CDR3 DNA: TGCAGTGCTATTGGAGGAGATACGCAGTATTTT
CDR3 protein: CSAIGGDTQYF

V gene: TRBV14
clone size: few
J gene: TRBJ2-5
D gene: TRBD2
CDR3 DNA: TGTGCCAGCAGCCAGCTGACTAGCGGGAAACAAGAGACCCAGTACTTC
CDR3 protein: CASSQLTSGKQETQYF

V gene: TRBV7-2
clone size: .
J gene: TRBJ2-2
D gene: .
CDR3 DNA: TGTGCCAGCAGCTTGGCAGGGTCACTGTTTTTT
CDR3 protein: CASSLAGSLFF

V gene: TRBV5-1
clone size: few
J gene: TRBJ2-2
D gene: TRBD2
CDR3 DNA: TGCGCCAGCAGCTTCGCTCTGGCCTTGTCGGCGGGAGGTACCGGGGAGCTGTTTTTT
CDR3 protein: CASSFALALSAGGTGELFF

V gene: TRBV6-2/TRBV6-3
clone size: few
J gene: TRBJ2-3
D gene: TRBD2
CDR3 DNA: TGTGCCAGCAGTCATAGCGGGAGCCCAGATACGCAGTATTTT
CDR3 protein: CASSHSGSPDTQYF

V gene: TRBV19
clone size: .
J gene: TRBJ2-1
D gene: .
CDR3 DNA: TGTGCCAGTAGTATGGGAAATTACAATGAGCAGTTCTTC
CDR3 protein: CASSMGNYNEQFF

V gene: TRBV20-1
clone size: .
J gene: TRBJ2-2
D gene: .
CDR3 DNA: TGCAGTGCTAGAGTCACCCTAGGGAAGGTGAACACCGGGGAGCTGTTTTTT
CDR3 protein: CSARVTLGKVNTGELFF

V gene: TRBV19
clone size: .
J gene: TRBJ2-5
D gene: .
CDR3 DNA: TGTGCCAGTAGTATAGGTTCAGGAAAAGAGACCCAGTACTTC
CDR3 protein: CASSIGSGKETQYF

V gene: TRBV6-1
clone size: .
J gene: TRBJ2-1
D gene: TRBD2
CDR3 DNA: TGTGCCAGCAGTGAGGCGACTAGCGGGAGGGCCCTTCTTTTCTTC
CDR3 protein: CASSEATSGRALLFF

V gene: TRBV28
clone size: .
J gene: TRBJ1-5
D gene: .
CDR3 DNA: TGTGCCAGCAGTTTAATAGCGGGGCAGCCCCAGCATTTT
CDR3 protein: CASSLIAGQPQHF

V gene: TRBV12-3/TRBV12-4
clone size: many
J gene: TRBJ2-1
D gene: TRBD2
CDR3 DNA: TGTGCCAGCAGCCGGACTAGCGGGAGGGCGTACAATGAGCAGTTCTTC
CDR3 protein: CASSRTSGRAYNEQFF

V gene: TRBV28
clone size: many
J gene: TRBJ1-1
D gene: .
CDR3 DNA: TGTGCCAGCAGCCTTCTACAGGGATTTATTTTGGACACTGAAGCTTTCTTT
CDR3 protein: CASSLLQGFILDTEAFF

V gene: TRBV6-1
clone size: many
J gene: TRBJ1-6
D gene: .
CDR3 DNA: TGTGCCAGCACCGAAGGGCCGGGGGACAATTCACCCCTCCACTTT
CDR3 protein: CASTEGPGDNSPLHF

V gene: TRBV7-2
clone size: many
J gene: TRBJ2-1
D gene: TRBD1
CDR3 DNA: TGTGCCAGCAGCTTAGTGGGGACAGGGGGCCGAAGGGGTGAGCAGTTCTTC
CDR3 protein: CASSLVGTGGRRGEQFF

V gene: TRBV27
clone size: .
J gene: TRBJ1-5
D gene: .
CDR3 DNA: TGTGCCAGCAGCCCTCGAGCCGGGAGCAATCAGCCCCAGCATTTT
CDR3 protein: CASSPRAGSNQPQHF

V gene: TRBV6-2/TRBV6-3
clone size: few
J gene: TRBJ1-1
D gene: .
CDR3 DNA: TGTGCCAGCGCCAACGGGAGAAACACTGAAGCTTTCTTT
CDR3 protein: CASANGRNTEAFF

V gene: TRBV27
clone size: .
J gene: TRBJ1-6
D gene: .
CDR3 DNA: TGTGCCAGCAGTCAGTACCTGGTTGGCAGGGCGGATTCACCCCTCCACTTT
CDR3 protein: CASSQYLVGRADSPLHF

V gene: TRBV7-2
clone size: many
J gene: TRBJ1-5
D gene: TRBD1
CDR3 DNA: TGTGCCAGCAGCCAGACCCGACAGGGGAAGCAGCCCCAGCATTTT
CDR3 protein: CASSQTRQGKQPQHF

V gene: TRBV19
clone size: .
J gene: TRBJ1-2
D gene: .
CDR3 DNA: TGTGCCAGTAGTGGGAACTATGGCTACACCTTC
CDR3 protein: CASSGNYGYTF

V gene: TRBV20-1
clone size: .
J gene: TRBJ2-1
D gene: TRBD2
CDR3 DNA: TGCAGTGTTCTTGGACTAGCGGGAGGGGACAATGAGCAGTTCTTC
CDR3 protein: CSVLGLAGGDNEQFF

V gene: TRBV18
clone size: few
J gene: TRBJ1-1
D gene: TRBD1
CDR3 DNA: TGTGCCAGCTCACTGGACAGGGGAAGGTTGAACACTGAAGCTTTCTTT
CDR3 protein: CASSLDRGRLNTEAFF

V gene: TRBV7-9
clone size: few
J gene: TRBJ2-4
D gene: TRBD1
CDR3 DNA: TGTGCCAGCAGCTTTGCAATGGGACAGGGAATCAAAAACATTCAGTACTTC
CDR3 protein: CASSFAMGQGIKNIQYF

V gene: TRBV10-3
clone size: .
J gene: TRBJ2-7
D gene: .
CDR3 DNA: TGTGCCATCAGGGGGACGGAGAATTCTTTCTACGAGCAGTACTTC
CDR3 protein: CAIRGTENSFYEQYF

V gene: TRBV20-1
clone size: .
J gene: TRBJ2-7
D gene: .
CDR3 DNA: TGCAGTGCTAGCGGGACCTACGAGCAGTACTTC
CDR3 protein: CSASGTYEQYF

V gene: TRBV20-1
clone size: .
J gene: TRBJ2-4
D gene: .
CDR3 DNA: TGCAGTGCCGACGGAAAAGGGATAGGCAAAAACATTCAGTACTTC
CDR3 protein: CSADGKGIGKNIQYF

V gene: TRBV7-2
clone size: many
J gene: TRBJ1-5
D gene: .
CDR3 DNA: TGTGCCAGCAGCCGTGACAATCAGCCCCAGCATTTT
CDR3 protein: CASSRDNQPQHF

V gene: TRBV7-6
clone size: few
J gene: TRBJ2-1
D gene: TRBD2
CDR3 DNA: TGTGCCAGCAGCACAGTAGCGGGGGTCTCCTACAATGAGCAGTTCTTC
CDR3 protein: CASSTVAGVSYNEQFF

V gene: TRBV29-1
clone size: .
J gene: TRBJ2-1
D gene: .
CDR3 DNA: TGCAGCGTAGTCGGTCTTCTTCTGGGTTACAATGAGCAGTTCTTC
CDR3 protein: CSVVGLLLGYNEQFF

V gene: TRBV27
clone size: .
J gene: TRBJ2-5
D gene: .
CDR3 DNA: TGTGCCAGCAGTTTATCTTCTGTTCTAGGACGCCCCGAGACCCAGTACTTC
CDR3 protein: CASSLSSVLGRPETQYF

V gene: TRBV4-1
clone size: few
J gene: TRBJ1-2
D gene: .
CDR3 DNA: TGCGCCAGCAGCCAAGTGTTTAGGACTCCCGTCTATGGCTACACCTTC
CDR3 protein: CASSQVFRTPVYGYTF

V gene: TRBV2
clone size: .
J gene: TRBJ1-4
D gene: TRBD1
CDR3 DNA: TGTGCCAGCAGTGCGGGACAGGGGAGTGAAAAACTGTTTTTT
CDR3 protein: CASSAGQGSEKLFF

V gene: TRBV20-1
clone size: .
J gene: TRBJ2-3
D gene: TRBD2
CDR3 DNA: TGCAGTGCCCAACGGGGACTAGCGGTAGTATGGGAAGATACGCAGTATTTT
CDR3 protein: CSAQRGLAVVWEDTQYF

V gene: TRBV12-3/TRBV12-4
clone size: few
J gene: TRBJ2-1
D gene: .
CDR3 DNA: TGTGCCAGCGGAATTGGGGCCCGGGGCTACAATGAGCAGTTCTTC
CDR3 protein: CASGIGARGYNEQFF

V gene: TRBV6-5
clone size: .
J gene: TRBJ2-7
D gene: TRBD1
CDR3 DNA: TGTGCCAGCAGTTCAGACAGGGCCTACGAGCAGTACTTC
CDR3 protein: CASSSDRAYEQYF

V gene: TRBV28
clone size: .
J gene: TRBJ2-1
D gene: .
CDR3 DNA: TGTGCCAGCAGTTTAACCCCGATGGGGAGCAATCAGTTCTTC
CDR3 protein: CASSLTPMGSNQFF

V gene: TRBV4-1
clone size: few
J gene: TRBJ2-5
D gene: .
CDR3 DNA: TGCGCCAGCAGCCAGGACGTGGACGGCGAGACCCAGTACTTC
CDR3 protein: CASSQDVDGETQYF

V gene: TRBV6-1
clone size: .
J gene: TRBJ1-4
D gene: .
CDR3 DNA: TGTGCCAGCAGTGACTCCCAGCCGGCATTGCTGTTTTTT
CDR3 protein: CASSDSQPALLFF

V gene: TRBV12-3/TRBV12-4
clone size: .
J gene: TRBJ1-1
D gene: .
CDR3 DNA: TGTGCCAGCAGTTGGACCTATGAAGCTTTCTTT
CDR3 protein: CASSWTYEAFF

V gene: TRBV7-2
clone size: many
J gene: TRBJ2-1
D gene: .
CDR3 DNA: TGTGCCAGCAGCTTAGACCAGAGCTACAATGAGCAGTTCTTC
CDR3 protein: CASSLDQSYNEQFF

V gene: TRBV6-5
clone size: .
J gene: TRBJ2-5
D gene: .
CDR3 DNA: TGTGCCAGCAGTTCGAGGATTAAGGGAGAGACCCAGTACTTC
CDR3 protein: CASSSRIKGETQYF

V gene: TRBV18
clone size: .
J gene: TRBJ1-1
D gene: .
CDR3 DNA: TGTGCCAGCTCACCACGGGGGAATGAAGCTTTCTTT
CDR3 protein: CASSPRGNEAFF